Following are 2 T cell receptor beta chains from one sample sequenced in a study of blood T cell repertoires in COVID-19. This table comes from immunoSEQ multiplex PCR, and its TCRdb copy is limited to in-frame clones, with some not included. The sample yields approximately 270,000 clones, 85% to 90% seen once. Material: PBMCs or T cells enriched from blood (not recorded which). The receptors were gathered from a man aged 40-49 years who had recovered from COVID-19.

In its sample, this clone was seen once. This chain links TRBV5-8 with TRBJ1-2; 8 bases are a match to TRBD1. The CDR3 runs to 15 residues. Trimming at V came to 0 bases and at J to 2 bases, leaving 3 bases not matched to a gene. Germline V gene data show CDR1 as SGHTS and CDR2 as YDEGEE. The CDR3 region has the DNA TGTGCCAGCAGCTTGGTTGCAGGGGGCAACTATGGCTACACCTTC. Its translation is CASSLVAGGNYGYTF.

The CDR3 protein is CASSIRVGGTEAFF. In DNA form, the CDR3 reads TGTGCCAGTAGTATAAGGGTGGGGGGCACTGAAGCTTTCTTT. The V gene is TRBV19, the J gene TRBJ1-1, with D perhaps TRBD1 (5 bases). The CDR3 has 14 amino acids. The V end lost 2 bases, the J end lost 4 bases, and 11 bases lay between the germline ends. Germline CDR1 is LNHDA and CDR2 is SQIVND (reference sequence).